The 9 T cell receptor beta chains listed next were all sequenced from one sample in a study of T cells in localized non-small cell lung cancer. Some clones are missing from TCRdb's copy, which holds only in-frame ones; the method was immunoSEQ multiplex PCR. The sample yields under 7,000 clones, roughly 86% seen once. Material: peripheral blood, obtained before any cancer treatment. The receptors derive from a male donor aged 60 or over with stage I lung adenocarcinoma.

The chain is built from TRBV5-6 and TRBJ2-7; D not resolved. The V end was cut by 1 base, the J end by 0 bases, with 5 bases between. This CDR3 region has 13 residues. Germline assignment: CDR1 SGHDT and CDR2 YYEEEE. CDR3 residues: CASSLRPSYEQYF. As DNA, the CDR3 is TGTGCCAGCAGCTTGCGACCCTCCTACGAGCAGTACTTC.

This chain uses TRBV19 with TRBJ1-2, with D perhaps matching TRBD1 (5 bases). The length of the CDR3 is 12 residues. Germline CDR1 is LNHDA and CDR2 is SQIVND (reference sequence). Trimming pared 6 bases from V and 8 bases from J, leaving 13 bases between. For the CDR3, the DNA is TGTGCCAGTAGGACGGGGCGCAGGGGCTACACCTTC. Encoded protein: CASRTGRRGYTF.

This clone appeared a single time. The chain combines TRBV29-1 with TRBJ2-1; 7 bases fit TRBD1. J was trimmed by 6 bases and V by 4 bases; bases with no gene match: 6. CDR1 is SQVTM, CDR2 ANQGSEA, per germline. The CDR3 loop spans 13 amino acids. In DNA form, the CDR3 reads TGCAGCGTTGTAGTGGCAGGGGGCAATGAGCAGTTCTTC. Translated, it gives CSVVVAGGNEQFF.

The chain uses TRBV5-1 and TRBJ1-5; 9 bases line up with TRBD1. The CDR3 covers 14 residues. V dropped 4 bases and J dropped 6; count of bases not matched to a gene: 5. CDR1 SGHRS and CDR2 YFSETQ come from the germline V gene. The CDR3: CASSPGTGFQPQHF. The CDR3 bases are TGCGCCAGCAGCCCCGGGACAGGGTTTCAGCCCCAGCATTTT.

The rearrangement uses TRBV7-9 and TRBJ2-7; perhaps TRBD1 as D (5 bases). There are 14 residues in the CDR3. Germline CDR1 is SEHNR and CDR2 is FQNEAQ (reference sequence). Deletions cut 6 bases from V and 5 bases from J, with 17 bases between. CDR3 nucleotide sequence: TGTGCCAGCAGTACCCCCCCAGGGCCAAACGAGCAGTACTTC. Amino acids: CASSTPPGPNEQYF.

This clone appeared a single time. CDR3: CASSLGGQGGETQYF. For the CDR3, the DNA is TGTGCCAGTAGTTTAGGGGGACAGGGAGGAGAGACCCAGTACTTC. The V and J genes are TRBV19 and TRBJ2-5; TRBD1 matches at 9 bases. The CDR3 has 15 amino acids. Losses at the gene ends were 5 bases for V and 4 bases for J; bases not matched to a gene: 8. CDR1 LNHDA and CDR2 SQIVND come from the germline V gene (reference sequence).

This clone has only one observation. The chain uses TRBV30 and TRBJ2-6, with D hard to call. The CDR3 runs to 14 residues. Germline V CDR1 and CDR2: GTSNPN, SVGIG (reference sequence). Trimming pared 2 bases from V and 12 bases from J, leaving 17 bases between. CDR3 residues: CAWSWPGAPSVLTF. The CDR3 DNA sequence: TGTGCCTGGAGTTGGCCAGGTGCCCCCAGCGTCCTGACTTTC.

J is TRBJ1-5 and V is TRBV6-1; 7 nucleotides match TRBD1. Trimming took 6 bases from V and 6 from J; bases not matched to a gene: 11. Germline-derived CDR1 and CDR2 are MNHNS and SASEGT. The CDR3 has 15 amino acids. The CDR3 nucleotides read TGTGCCAGCAGGGCAACAGGGGCGGGAGTTCAGCCCCAGCATTTT. The encoded protein is CASRATGAGVQPQHF.

The chain is built from TRBV5-1 and TRBJ2-4, with D possibly TRBD2 on 7 matching bases. The CDR3 is made up of 14 amino acids. Trimming pared 4 bases from V and 13 bases from J, leaving 21 bases between. Germline values: CDR1 SGHRS, CDR2 YFSETQ. DNA for the CDR3: TGCGCCAGCAGCGTCGGGGGGCTAGCACAGGAACAGTACTTC. Protein product: CASSVGGLAQEQYF.